A selection of T cell receptor beta chains follows, all from one sample in a study of CD8+CD57+ T cells in acquired aplastic anemia. TCRdb re-analysed the reads in MiXCR, keeping a single row per CDR3 protein. The data hold about 95,000 distinct CDR3 sequences, with around 70% observed a single time. Sequencing input: sorted CD4+, CD8+, or CD8+CD57+ T cells (not recorded which) from PBMCs. Receptors originate from a human donor with aplastic anemia. Each CDR3 is given with its conserved first and last residue. Fields, in order: clone size, D gene, J gene, V gene, CDR3 protein, CDR3 DNA. A D gene is named only where the DNA matches it firmly. A row's size may be missing; if present it is once, few, many or a size class.

>NA|NA|TRBJ1-4|TRBV29-1
CSVVQNEKLFF
TGCAGCGTTGTACAGAATGAAAAACTGTTTTTT
>NA|NA|TRBJ1-2|TRBV20-1
CSASSWRRGHQRYGYTF
TGCAGTGCTAGTTCGTGGAGGCGAGGGCACCAAAGATATGGCTACACCTTC
>NA|NA|TRBJ1-4|TRBV24-1
CATQGTAGDEKLFF
TGTGCCACTCAGGGGACCGCGGGCGATGAAAAACTGTTTTTT
>NA|NA|TRBJ2-7|TRBV15
CATSRARTYEQYF
TGTGCCACCAGCAGAGCAAGGACCTACGAGCAGTACTTC
>NA|TRBD2|TRBJ2-1|TRBV20-1
CSAPRTSGGYNEQFF
TGCAGTGCCCCAAGGACTAGCGGGGGATACAATGAGCAGTTCTTC
>NA|TRBD2|TRBJ2-3|TRBV25-1
CASSGGLGFGTDTQYF
TGTGCCAGCAGTGGTGGACTAGGGTTTGGCACAGATACGCAGTATTTT
>NA|TRBD2|TRBJ2-7|TRBV11-1
CASSPSPGTSGTEQYF
TGTGCCAGCAGCCCCTCACCCGGGACTAGCGGGACCGAGCAGTACTTC
>NA|NA|TRBJ2-7|TRBV27
CTSSPLDPTYEQYF
TGTACCAGCAGTCCGCTGGACCCTACCTACGAGCAGTACTTC
>NA|NA|TRBJ2-5|TRBV19
CASSIDMETQYF
TGTGCCAGTAGTATTGACATGGAGACCCAGTACTTC
>NA|TRBD1|TRBJ2-1|TRBV7-3
CASSLTDRGYEQFF
TGTGCCAGCAGCTTAACCGACAGGGGGTATGAGCAGTTCTTC
>NA|TRBD2|TRBJ2-5|TRBV20-1
CSARPLAEVQETQYF
TGCAGTGCTAGGCCTCTAGCGGAGGTTCAAGAGACCCAGTACTTC
>NA|NA|TRBJ1-1|TRBV20-1
CSARAPGGRDTEAFF
TGCAGTGCTAGAGCCCCCGGTGGCCGAGACACTGAAGCTTTCTTT
>many|TRBD2|TRBJ2-1|TRBV5-6
CASSLVAGGYNEQFF
TGTGCCAGCAGCTTGGTGGCGGGAGGCTACAATGAGCAGTTCTTC
>many|NA|TRBJ2-6|TRBV6-4
CASSRTGSSGANVLTF
TGTGCCAGCAGTAGAACAGGTAGCTCTGGGGCCAACGTCCTGACTTTC
>NA|TRBD1|TRBJ1-2|TRBV7-3
CASSSRQGYGYTF
TGTGCCAGCAGCTCTCGACAGGGGTATGGCTACACCTTC
>NA|TRBD1|TRBJ1-1|TRBV20-1
CSARRTGRTEASF
TGCAGTGCCCGACGGACAGGGCGGACTGAAGCTTCCTTT
>many|TRBD1|TRBJ1-2|TRBV20-1
CSAGRPGTGYGDGYTF
TGCAGTGCCGGACGTCCCGGGACAGGGTATGGCGATGGCTACACCTTC
>few|NA|TRBJ1-1|TRBV20-1
CSARSGTPNTEAFF
TGCAGTGCTAGATCCGGGACACCGAACACTGAAGCTTTCTTT
>few|NA|TRBJ1-4|TRBV2
CASSEVGIGEKLFF
TGTGCCAGCAGTGAGGTGGGAATCGGGGAAAAACTGTTTTTT
>NA|NA|TRBJ2-1|TRBV4-3
CASSHVRDPDNEQFF
TGCGCCAGCAGCCACGTCCGGGACCCTGACAATGAGCAGTTCTTC
>few|TRBD2|TRBJ2-2|TRBV20-1
CSARPSGSMIGELFF
TGCAGTGCTAGACCTAGCGGGAGTATGATCGGGGAGCTGTTTTTT
>NA|NA|TRBJ2-6|TRBV15
CATSLRSGANVLTF
TGTGCCACCAGTTTGCGCTCAGGGGCCAACGTCCTGACTTTC
>NA|NA|TRBJ1-6|TRBV5-1
CASSLGVTFPYNSPLHF
TGCGCCAGCAGCTTGGGAGTGACTTTCCCCTATAATTCACCCCTCCACTTT
>NA|NA|TRBJ2-5|TRBV20-1
CSARELYEGLGETQYF
TGCAGTGCTAGGGAGCTTTACGAGGGTCTTGGAGAGACCCAGTACTTC
>NA|NA|TRBJ1-2|TRBV20-1
CSASDGGYTF
TGCAGTGCTAGCGACGGTGGCTACACCTTC
>NA|NA|TRBJ1-4|TRBV7-9
CASSRLTVATNEKLFF
TGTGCCAGCAGCCGTCTTACTGTCGCAACTAATGAAAAACTGTTTTTT
>NA|NA|TRBJ2-7|TRBV7-6
CASSRVSTYEQYF
TGTGCCAGCAGCCGAGTCTCGACCTACGAGCAGTACTTC
>NA|NA|TRBJ1-5|TRBV20-1
CSVLGSGNQPQHF
TGCAGTGTACTCGGCAGTGGCAATCAGCCCCAGCATTTT
>few|NA|TRBJ2-1|TRBV24-1
CATSVTGTGEQFF
TGTGCCACCAGTGTGACCGGAACCGGTGAGCAGTTCTTC
>NA|TRBD2|TRBJ2-7|TRBV7-6
CASSAGTSGPYEQYF
TGTGCCAGCAGCGCCGGGACTAGCGGACCCTACGAGCAGTACTTC
>few|NA|TRBJ1-6|TRBV10-3
CAISEAHSPLHF
TGTGCCATCAGTGAAGCGCATTCACCCCTCCACTTT
>NA|NA|TRBJ1-2|TRBV6-4
CASSDSGLGYTF
TGTGCCAGCAGTGACTCAGGCCTTGGCTACACCTTC
>NA|NA|TRBJ2-3|TRBV7-9
CASSLDWSDTQYF
TGTGCCAGCAGCTTAGATTGGTCAGATACGCAGTATTTT
>NA|TRBD1|TRBJ1-2|TRBV2
CASTSTGEGYTF
TGTGCCAGCACCTCGACAGGGGAAGGCTACACCTTC
>NA|NA|TRBJ2-3|TRBV7-9
CASSSQIADTQYF
TGTGCCAGCAGCTCCCAAATTGCAGATACGCAGTATTTT
>NA|NA|TRBJ1-1|TRBV29-1
CSVGGRRSTEAFF
TGCAGCGTTGGCGGGAGAAGGAGCACTGAAGCTTTCTTT
>NA|NA|TRBJ2-7|TRBV11-1
CASSQARGHRSYEQYF
TGTGCCAGCAGTCAAGCCCGAGGACACCGCTCCTACGAGCAGTACTTC
>NA|NA|TRBJ1-5|TRBV20-1
CSASLSQNQPQHF
TGCAGTGCTAGCTTGTCACAGAATCAGCCCCAGCATTTT